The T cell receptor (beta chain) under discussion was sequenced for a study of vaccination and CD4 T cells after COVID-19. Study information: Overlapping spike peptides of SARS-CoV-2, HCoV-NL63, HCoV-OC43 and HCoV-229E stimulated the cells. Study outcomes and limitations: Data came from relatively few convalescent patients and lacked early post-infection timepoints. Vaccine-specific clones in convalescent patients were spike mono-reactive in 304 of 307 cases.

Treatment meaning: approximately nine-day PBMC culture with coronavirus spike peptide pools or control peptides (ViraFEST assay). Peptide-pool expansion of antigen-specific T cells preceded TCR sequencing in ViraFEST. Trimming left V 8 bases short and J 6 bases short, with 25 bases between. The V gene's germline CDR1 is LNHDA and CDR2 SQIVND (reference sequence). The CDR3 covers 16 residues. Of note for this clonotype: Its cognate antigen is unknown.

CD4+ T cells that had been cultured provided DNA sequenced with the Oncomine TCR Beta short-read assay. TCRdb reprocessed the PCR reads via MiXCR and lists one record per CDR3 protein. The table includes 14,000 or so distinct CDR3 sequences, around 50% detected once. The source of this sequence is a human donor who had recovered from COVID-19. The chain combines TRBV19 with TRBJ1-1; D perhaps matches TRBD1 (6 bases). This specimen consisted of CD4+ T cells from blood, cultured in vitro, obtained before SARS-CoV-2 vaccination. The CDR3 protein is CASGWKRGGIGPEAFF. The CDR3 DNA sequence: TGTGCCAGTGGGTGGAAACGCGGGGGCATTGGTCCTGAAGCTTTCTTT.